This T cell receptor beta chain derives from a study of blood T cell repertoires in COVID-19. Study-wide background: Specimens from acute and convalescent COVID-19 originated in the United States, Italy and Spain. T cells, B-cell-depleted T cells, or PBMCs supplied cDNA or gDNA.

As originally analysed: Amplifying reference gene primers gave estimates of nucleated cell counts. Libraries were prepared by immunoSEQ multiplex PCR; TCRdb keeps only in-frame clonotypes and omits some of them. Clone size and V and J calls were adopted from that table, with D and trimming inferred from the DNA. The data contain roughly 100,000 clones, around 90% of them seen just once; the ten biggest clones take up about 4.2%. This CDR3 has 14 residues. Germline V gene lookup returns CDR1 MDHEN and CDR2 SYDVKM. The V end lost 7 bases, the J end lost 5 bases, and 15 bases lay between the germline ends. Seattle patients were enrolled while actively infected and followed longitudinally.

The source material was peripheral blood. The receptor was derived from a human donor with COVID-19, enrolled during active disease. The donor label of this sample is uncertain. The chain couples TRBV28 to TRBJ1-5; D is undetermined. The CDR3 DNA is TGTGCCAGCAAACTTTCCGACTCGGATCAGCCCCAGCATTTT. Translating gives CASKLSDSDQPQHF. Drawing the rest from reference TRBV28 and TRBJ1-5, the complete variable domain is DVKVTQSSRYLVKRTGEKVFLECVQDMDHENMFWYRQDPGLGLRLIYFSYDVKMKEKGDIPEGYSVSREKKERFSLILESASTNQTSMYLCASKLSDSDQPQHFGDGTRLSIL.